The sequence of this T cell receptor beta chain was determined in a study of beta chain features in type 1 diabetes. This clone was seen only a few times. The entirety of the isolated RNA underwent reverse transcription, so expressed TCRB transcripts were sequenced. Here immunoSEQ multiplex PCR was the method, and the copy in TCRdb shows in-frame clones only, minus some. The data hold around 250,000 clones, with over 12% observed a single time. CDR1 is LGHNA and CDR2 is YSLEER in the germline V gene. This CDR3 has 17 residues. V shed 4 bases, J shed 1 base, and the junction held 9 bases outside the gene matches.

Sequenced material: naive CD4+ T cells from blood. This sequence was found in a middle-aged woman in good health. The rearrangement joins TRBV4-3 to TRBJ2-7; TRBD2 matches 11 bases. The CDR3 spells CASSPYLSGGESYEQYF. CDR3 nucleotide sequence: TGCGCCAGCAGCCCATACCTTAGCGGGGGGGAGTCCTACGAGCAGTACTTC.